The 4 T cell receptor beta chains reported below all come from one sample, sequenced in a study of long-term antiretroviral therapy in people with HIV (dated by TCRdb to 2022 to 2024). The immunoSEQ hsTCRB v3.0 assay was used at survey level resolution to sequence the TRB variable region. TCRdb carries this immuneACCESS record with in-frame sequences only. Its versions omit some clonotypes, under half of them owing to an unresolved V gene in the studies checked, with the rest unexplained. Present in this sample are 32,000 or so clones, approximately 90% of which were seen just once. Together, the top ten hold about 8% of the sample. Sequenced material: unsorted PBMCs, taken 3.2 years before starting antiretroviral therapy. Receptors originate from a man in his forties or fifties with HIV.

The chain recombines TRBV4-3 with TRBJ1-1; tentative D call: TRBD1 (6 bases). Germline lookup yields CDR1 LGHNA and CDR2 YSLEER. V was trimmed by 1 base and J by 1 base, leaving 7 bases between them. CDR3 size: 14 residues. For the CDR3, the DNA is TGCGCCAGCAGCCAAGGGGGGCCGAACACTGAAGCTTTCTTT. It codes for CASSQGGPNTEAFF.

This sequence joins TRBV11-3 and TRBJ2-7; D is unresolved. The germline V gene encodes CDR1 SGHNT and CDR2 YENEEA. The CDR3 runs to 13 residues. Trimming removed 0 bases at V and 1 base at J, with 4 bases between. The CDR3 is CASSLERSYEQYF. The CDR3 bases are TGTGCCAGCAGCTTAGAGAGGTCCTACGAGCAGTACTTC.

This clone was seen a single time. The rearrangement uses TRBV7-3 and TRBJ2-7, with D possibly being TRBD2 (6 bases). CDR1 SGHTA and CDR2 FQGTGA come from the germline V gene. V lost 2 bases and J 10 bases, leaving 15 bases between the germline ends. The CDR3 is made up of 13 amino acids. Here the CDR3 reads CASSLGTYQVQYF. CDR3 coding DNA: TGTGCCAGCAGCTTAGGGACTTACCAAGTACAGTACTTC.

J is TRBJ1-3 and V is TRBV18; no reliable D call. Germline V CDR1 and CDR2: KGHSH, LQKENI. The CDR3 has 17 amino acids. V was trimmed by 3 bases and J by 0 bases, leaving 15 bases between them. For the CDR3, the DNA is TGTGCCAGCTCACCGCTTCGAGGTACGATCTCTGGAAACACCATATATTTT. Translating it yields CASSPLRGTISGNTIYF.